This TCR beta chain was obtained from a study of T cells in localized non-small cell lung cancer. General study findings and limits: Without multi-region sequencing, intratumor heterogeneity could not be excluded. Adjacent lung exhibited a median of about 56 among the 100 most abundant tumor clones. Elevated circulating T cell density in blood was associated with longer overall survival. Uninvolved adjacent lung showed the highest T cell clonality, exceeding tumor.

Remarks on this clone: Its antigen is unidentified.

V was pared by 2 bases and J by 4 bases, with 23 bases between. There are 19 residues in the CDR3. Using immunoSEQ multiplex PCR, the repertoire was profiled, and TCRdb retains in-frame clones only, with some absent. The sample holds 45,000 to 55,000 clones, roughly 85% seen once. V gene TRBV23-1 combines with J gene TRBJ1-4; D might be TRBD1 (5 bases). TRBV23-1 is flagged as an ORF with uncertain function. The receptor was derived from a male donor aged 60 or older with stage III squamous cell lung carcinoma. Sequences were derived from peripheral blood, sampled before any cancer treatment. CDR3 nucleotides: TGCGCCAGCAGTCAAACGGAACGGGACGGGACTATATTTAATGAAAAACTGTTTTTT. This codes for CASSQTERDGTIFNEKLFF.